The clone carrying this T cell receptor beta chain was observed at least ten times. Indicated time point: patch test 2, 6 weeks after DPC sensitization. Noted treatment: therapeutic diphenylcyclopropenone sensitization with weekly scalp DPC. The data originate from a study of human T cells and chemical hapten exposure. This CDR3 contains 14 residues. Per germline, CDR1 SGHTA and CDR2 FQGNSA. Trimming cost V 2 bases and J 4 bases; bases outside gene matches: 2. MiXCR was run by TCRdb on the RACE reads, yielding one entry per CDR3 protein. The data contain fewer than 80,000 distinct CDR3 sequences, 10% of them singletons.

This TCR was recovered from a woman in her forties or fifties with alopecia areata. Some clones in this sample may be carry-over from other donors' samples. This specimen consisted of whole blood, obtained in connection with sensitization to the hapten diphenylcyclopropenone (DPC). V is TRBV7-2 and J is TRBJ2-5, with 9 bases fitting TRBD1. The CDR3 DNA is TGTGCCAGCAGCTTAAGGACAGGGGCAGAGACCCAGTACTTC. Translated, it gives CASSLRTGAETQYF.